This T cell receptor beta chain emerged from a study of cytomegalovirus exposure and HLA in healthy donors. Germline-derived CDR1 and CDR2 are SGHTA and FQGTGA. The CDR3 runs 15 residues. V was cut by 3 bases and J by 3 bases, with 12 bases left in between. With regard to this clone: The target antigen is unknown.

Broader study findings: Diagnosis of cytomegalovirus status made by the classifier reportedly showed high specificity and sensitivity. Per published accounts, TCR beta sequences correctly predicted the HLA-A and HLA-B alleles of most subjects.

Amplification used 60 Vbeta primers and 13 Jbeta primers. Assay: immunoSEQ multiplex PCR; the TCRdb copy retains only in-frame clones and omits some. In the table there are 200,000 or so clones, 70% to 90% of which are singletons. The chain employs TRBV7-3 and TRBJ2-1; a weak D match, TRBD1 (5 bases). The sample taken for sequencing was PBMCs. The receptor was derived from a human donor in good health. The CDR3 region has the DNA TGTGCCAGCAGCTTTTCCAGGGCCATCTACAATGAGCAGTTCTTC. Protein: CASSFSRAIYNEQFF.